Detailed here is one TCR beta chain. Its matching antigen is unknown. These data originate in a study of cytomegalovirus exposure and HLA in healthy donors. On the study more broadly: The approximately 120 validation repertoires, a later analysis reported, used the same platform as the 650 to 800 repertoires from the first cohort.

Germline CDR1 LGHNA, CDR2 YNFKEQ. Trimming removed 0 bases from V and 11 bases from J; junction bases left unmatched: 1. This CDR3 region has 13 residues. Generated by immunoSEQ multiplex PCR, the TCRdb table keeps only in-frame clones and is missing some. This table has over 200,000 clones, 88% appearing once. Study-wide points: Researchers reported that a few CMV-associated chains were confirmed in vitro as CMV antigen-specific. Subsequent analysis found a tendency for first-cohort TCR clusters to co-occur within the approximately 130 validation repertoires.

This chain connects TRBV4-2 to TRBJ1-4, with 9 bases identical to TRBD1. Material: PBMCs. The TCR was taken from a woman aged 18 to 35 in good health and CMV-seronegative. The CDR3 protein is CASSQEGQGKLFF. The CDR3 bases are TGTGCCAGCAGCCAAGAGGGACAGGGTAAACTGTTTTTT.